One and the same sample provided the 14 T cell receptor beta chains below, sequenced in a study of shared clonotypes between healthy human individuals. Produced via immunoSEQ multiplex PCR; TCRdb's table is partial and in-frame only. There are about 2.3 million clones in the sample; approximately 90% occur only once, and 0.3% to 0.45% lies in the top ten. Sample: naive CD4+ T cells from PBMCs. Subset described: CD45RA+ positively selected. All receptors come from a young man in good health. Some clones in this sample may be carry-over from other donors' samples.

The chain combines TRBV7-3 with TRBJ2-1; D not resolved. CDR3 size: 13 residues. The V gene's germline CDR1 is SGHTA and CDR2 FQGTGA. Trimming took off 1 base at V and 10 bases at J, with 11 bases between the two ends. CDR3 nucleotides: TGTGCCAGCAGCTTAAATAATATGGGAGAGCAGTTCTTC. Translating it yields CASSLNNMGEQFF.

This clone was counted once. V usage is TRBV19 and J usage is TRBJ1-2; unclear D gene. Germline loops: CDR1 LNHDA, CDR2 SQIVND (reference sequence). This CDR3 has 13 amino acids. The V gene lost 7 bases and the J gene lost 2 bases, with 11 bases spanning the gap. The CDR3 protein is CASTPSANYGYTF. CDR3 DNA sequence: TGTGCCAGTACCCCTTCAGCAAACTATGGCTACACCTTC.

This chain uses TRBV19 with TRBJ2-3; D remains ambiguous. The V gene's germline CDR1 is LNHDA and CDR2 SQIVND (reference sequence). CDR3 length: 15 amino acids. With 7 bases removed from V and 0 bases from J, the gap between germline ends came to 14 bases. CDR3 region: CASTQRFGSTDTQYF. The DNA for the CDR3 is TGTGCCAGTACCCAGCGTTTCGGGAGCACAGATACGCAGTATTTT.

The chain employs TRBV7-2 and TRBJ2-1, with 11 bases matching TRBD2. CDR3 length equals 17 residues. Germline V gene lookup returns CDR1 SGHTA and CDR2 FQGNSA. Trimming cost V 2 bases and J 1 base; bases outside gene matches: 4. The chain's CDR3 is CASSLFGTSGSYNEQFF. For the CDR3, the DNA is TGTGCCAGCAGCTTATTTGGGACTAGCGGTTCCTACAATGAGCAGTTCTTC.

V usage is TRBV28 and J usage is TRBJ2-5; 8 bases are a match to TRBD2. The CDR3 runs 14 residues. Germline lookup yields CDR1 MDHEN and CDR2 SYDVKM. J was trimmed by 5 bases and V by 4 bases; bases with no gene match: 6. CDR3 loop: CASSSASGSETQYF. In DNA form, the CDR3 reads TGTGCCAGCAGTTCAGCTAGCGGGTCGGAGACCCAGTACTTC.

This chain uses TRBV10-1 with TRBJ2-7; 8 bases are shared with TRBD1. The junction had 9 bases not matched to a gene; V was cut back by 6 bases and J by 2 bases. The CDR3 has 15 amino acids. The germline CDR1 and CDR2 sequences are WNHNN and SYGVQD (reference sequence). The CDR3 DNA reads TGCGCCAGCAGCGCCGTTACAGGGGGTCCCTACGAGCAGTACTTC. Amino acids: CASSAVTGGPYEQYF.

This chain links TRBV28 with TRBJ1-3, with D uncertain. The germline V gene has CDR1 MDHEN and CDR2 SYDVKM. CDR3 length equals 16 residues. Trimming cost V 8 bases and J 0 bases, with 17 bases left between them. The CDR3 DNA follows: TGTGCCAGCTTTAGCCCCGCGGGGAGCTCTGGAAACACCATATATTTT. Its protein is CASFSPAGSSGNTIYF. Full variable domain (rest looked up from reference TRBV28 and TRBJ1-3): DVKVTQSSRYLVKRTGEKVFLECVQDMDHENMFWYRQDPGLGLRLIYFSYDVKMKEKGDIPEGYSVSREKKERFSLILESASTNQTSMYLCASFSPAGSSGNTIYFGEGSWLTVV.

For the CDR3, the DNA is TGCGCCAGCAGTCAACAGGACGATGAAAAACTGTTTTTT. Its protein product is CASSQQDDEKLFF. The V gene is TRBV5-1, the J gene TRBJ1-4; a weak D match, TRBD1 (5 bases). The CDR3 loop spans 13 amino acids. The germline V gene has CDR1 SGHRS and CDR2 YFSETQ. Between the trimmed V and J ends, which lost 5 bases and 6 bases, there was a span of 11 bases.

The J gene is TRBJ2-7, the V gene TRBV18, with D tentatively TRBD1 (6 bases). Germline V gene lookup returns CDR1 KGHSH and CDR2 LQKENI. V was clipped by 1 base and J by 5 bases, with 9 bases between them. The CDR3 runs to 13 residues. This CDR3 is CASSPRDTHEQYF. The CDR3 region has the DNA TGTGCCAGCTCACCACGGGACACCCACGAGCAGTACTTC.

The chain couples TRBV5-1 to TRBJ2-2; the D gene could be TRBD1 or TRBD2 (5 bases each). Germline V gives CDR1 SGHRS, CDR2 YFSETQ. Trimming stripped 6 bases from V and 1 base from J, with 13 bases between. The CDR3 has 15 amino acids. CDR3 sequence: CASNAGTVNTGELFF. The CDR3 region has the DNA TGCGCCAGCAACGCCGGGACGGTGAACACCGGGGAGCTGTTTTTT.

The chain has TRBV6-5 and TRBJ2-7; a weak D match, TRBD1 (5 bases). The CDR3 consists of 14 residues. Germline lookup yields CDR1 MNHEY and CDR2 SVGAGI. V lost 3 bases and J lost 4, with 13 bases in between. The CDR3 here is CASSYGIQGYEQYF. DNA of the CDR3: TGTGCCAGCAGTTATGGGATCCAGGGATACGAGCAGTACTTC.

The chain couples TRBV5-1 to TRBJ2-1; D remains ambiguous. Germline assignment: CDR1 SGHRS and CDR2 YFSETQ. Trimming removed 6 bases at V and 5 bases at J, with 15 bases between. CDR3 length: 14 residues. CDR3: CASMGSPSNNEQFF. The CDR3 DNA is TGCGCCAGCATGGGTAGCCCGAGCAACAATGAGCAGTTCTTC.

The chain has TRBV12-5 and TRBJ1-1; 9 bases agree with TRBD1. Germline CDR1 is LGHNT and CDR2 is FRNRAP. The CDR3 covers 14 residues. After removal of 7 bases from V and 0 bases from J, the junction contained 3 bases not matched to a gene. The CDR3 here is CASAGQGLNTEAFF. As DNA, the CDR3 is TGTGCTAGTGCCGGACAGGGGCTGAACACTGAAGCTTTCTTT.

J is TRBJ1-3 and V is TRBV10-3; D may be TRBD1 (6 bases). V dropped 5 bases and J dropped 4 bases, with 12 bases sitting between them. The germline V gene has CDR1 ENHRY and CDR2 SYGVKD. This CDR3 region has 14 residues. The CDR3 DNA follows: TGTGCCATCAGTACCGGACAGTCGGGAAACACCATATATTTT. It is translated as CAISTGQSGNTIYF.